This TCR beta chain appears in the sequencing data of a study of cytomegalovirus exposure and HLA in healthy donors. Germline V gene data show CDR1 as SGHRS and CDR2 as YFSETQ. J was trimmed by 0 bases and V by 4 bases; bases with no gene match: 3. This CDR3 region has 15 residues. Researchers ran the PCR with 60 Vbeta and 13 Jbeta primers. The repertoire was sequenced with immunoSEQ multiplex PCR; TCRdb's copy has only in-frame clones and lacks some. The sample yields some 120,000 clones, 70% to 85% seen once. Though probably carrying unrecorded immune exposures, donors were nominally healthy at sampling.

The chain links TRBV5-1 to TRBJ2-3; 9 nucleotides match TRBD1. This clonotype originated in a man aged 35 to 55 in good health and CMV-seropositive. The specimen was PBMCs. The CDR3 sequence: CASSTGQGSTDTQYF. The CDR3 coding sequence is TGCGCCAGCAGCACCGGACAGGGGAGCACAGATACGCAGTATTTT.